What follows are 6 T cell receptor beta chains derived from one specimen sequenced in a study of T cells in Graves' hyperthyroidism and ophthalmopathy. The CDR3 regions of TCR beta were amplified from RNA transcripts. When the TCR CDR3 underwent first-round RT-PCR, the HTBI primer set was used. TCRdb used MiXCR to reprocess the multiplex PCR reads, holding one entry per CDR3 protein. The sample has a few hundred thousand distinct CDR3 sequences, about 14% seen once. The source material was blood. These TCRs come from a woman younger than 45 with Graves' ophthalmopathy.

This clonotype was observed a handful of times. The chain carries TRBV7-9 and TRBJ2-7; TRBD1 matches at 8 bases. The CDR3 has 14 amino acids. Germline V gene lookup returns CDR1 SEHNR and CDR2 FQNEAQ (reference sequence). The V gene end was trimmed by 6 bases and the J gene end by 3 bases; junction bases not matched to a gene: 7. The CDR3 here is CASRSTGGSYEQYF. As DNA, the CDR3 is TGTGCCAGCAGATCTACAGGGGGAAGCTACGAGCAGTACTTC.

V usage is TRBV7-3 and J usage is TRBJ2-1; D perhaps matches TRBD1 (6 bases). Germline V CDR1 and CDR2: SGHTA, FQGTGA. V was trimmed by 4 bases and J by 9 bases, leaving 13 bases between them. The CDR3 contains 13 residues. CDR3 sequence reads: CASSSQQGGEQFF. In DNA, the CDR3 is TGTGCCAGCAGCTCACAACAGGGTGGTGAGCAGTTCTTC.

This chain connects TRBV2 to TRBJ2-4, with D perhaps assigned TRBD1 or TRBD2 (6 bases each). The CDR3 loop spans 21 amino acids. Trimming took 2 bases from V and 0 from J, leaving 26 bases between them. Germline-derived CDR1 and CDR2 are SNHLY and FYNNEI. For the CDR3, the DNA is TGTGCCAGCAGTGAATGGTTAGGGGGTAGCGGTGCCTTATTAGCCAAAAACATTCAGTACTTC. Its protein product is CASSEWLGGSGALLAKNIQYF.

The chain links TRBV28 to TRBJ1-2, with 7 bases aligning to TRBD1. The length of the CDR3 is 15 residues. Germline values: CDR1 MDHEN, CDR2 SYDVKM. J was trimmed by 2 bases and V by 6 bases; bases with no gene match: 9. CDR3 in amino acids: CASSQAGGKNYGYTF. Here the CDR3 DNA reads TGTGCCAGCAGCCAGGCAGGGGGAAAAAACTATGGCTACACCTTC.

The genes are TRBV10-3 and TRBJ2-3; D is unclear. The germline V gene has CDR1 ENHRY and CDR2 SYGVKD. Trimming removed 0 bases at V and 6 bases at J, with 7 bases between. This CDR3 has 13 amino acids. DNA for the CDR3: TGTGCCATCAGTGAGTCAATCCCCGATACGCAGTATTTT. The encoded protein is CAISESIPDTQYF.

This clonotype was recorded many times. The V call is TRBV2, the J call TRBJ2-7; a possible D gene is TRBD2 (5 bases). Germline V gene sequence: CDR1 SNHLY, CDR2 FYNNEI. The V end was cut by 0 bases, the J end by 5 bases, with 14 bases between. The CDR3 covers 15 residues. CDR3 DNA sequence: TGTGCCAGCAGTGAAGCAGACCGGGGAGTCCACGAGCAGTACTTC. Encoded protein: CASSEADRGVHEQYF.